The subject of this entry is one TCR beta chain. Its cognate antigen is unknown. TCRdb's copy holds only in-frame clones and misses some; the assay was immunoSEQ multiplex PCR. Of around 150,000 clones listed, roughly 90% were seen once; the top ten hold 10%. This CDR3 is 12 amino acids long. The trim removed 6 bases at V and 14 bases at J, leaving 10 bases unmatched. Germline V gene data show CDR1 as MNHEY and CDR2 as SMNVEV (reference sequence). The data are from a study of cytomegalovirus exposure and HLA in healthy donors. The wider study: Later, an analysis reported that the 130 or so validation repertoires had used the same platform as the roughly 660 first-cohort repertoires.

Study-wide results and caveats: It was approximately 170 TCR beta chains that were listed as cytomegalovirus-associated. One later analysis, an examination of the 120 validation repertoires, found that first-cohort TCR clusters tended to co-occur in them.

The TCR sequence derives from a young woman in good health and CMV-seropositive. This chain uses TRBV27 with TRBJ2-5; TRBD1 matches 9 bases. The sequenced sample was PBMCs. The CDR3 is CASRGTGQVYYF. The CDR3 region has the DNA TGTGCCAGCAGGGGGACAGGGCAAGTCTACTACTTC.